This T cell receptor beta chain was sequenced for a study of cytotoxic CD8 clonotypes in ibrutinib-treated CLL. Study outcomes and limitations: Higher clonality was seen at ibrutinib response and a return toward baseline at progression. Baseline values of clonality outstripped age-matched healthy donors and followed circulating CD8+ T-cell counts. Sustained-remission and progressing patients diverged in sampling times.

The CDR3 sequence is 13 residues long. Germline assignment: CDR1 SGHTA and CDR2 FQGNSA. The V and J ends lost 5 bases and 10 bases, in that order; junction bases with no gene match: 9. Notes on this clone: Its cognate antigen is unknown.

The sequencing depth, 1 in 200,000 to 1 in 1 million T cells, was the target. Only in-frame clones appear in the TCRdb table, and some are missing; sequencing was by immunoSEQ multiplex PCR. The table records 90,000 to 100,000 clones, 60% to 80% of them present only once. The receptor comes from a human donor with chronic lymphocytic leukemia. This sequence joins TRBV7-2 and TRBJ2-3, with 7 bases matching TRBD2. The specimen was PBMCs, collected after 12 months of ibrutinib treatment. CDR3 nucleotide sequence: TGTGCCAGCAGCGGCGAGGGACTAAACTCGCAGTATTTT. It is translated as CASSGEGLNSQYF.